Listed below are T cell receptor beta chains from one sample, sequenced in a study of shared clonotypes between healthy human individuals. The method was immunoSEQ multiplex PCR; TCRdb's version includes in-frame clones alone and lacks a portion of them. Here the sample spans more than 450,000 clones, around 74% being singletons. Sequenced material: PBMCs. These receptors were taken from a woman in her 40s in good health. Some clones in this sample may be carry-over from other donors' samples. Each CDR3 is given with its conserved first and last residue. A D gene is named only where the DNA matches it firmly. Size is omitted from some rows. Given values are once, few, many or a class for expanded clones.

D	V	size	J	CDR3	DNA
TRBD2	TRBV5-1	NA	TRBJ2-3	CASSRGAGVADTQYF	TGCGCCAGCAGCCGAGGGGCGGGAGTGGCAGATACGCAGTATTTT
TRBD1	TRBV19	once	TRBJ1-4	CATGTGQGVEKLFF	TGTGCCACCGGAACGGGACAGGGGGTGGAAAAACTGTTTTTT
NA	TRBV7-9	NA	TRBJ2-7	CASSADSQGEQYF	TGTGCCAGCAGCGCGGACAGCCAGGGGGAGCAGTACTTC
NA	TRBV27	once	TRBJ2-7	CASSPGTYEQYF	TGTGCCAGCAGTCCCGGTACCTACGAGCAGTACTTC
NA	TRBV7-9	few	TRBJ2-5	CASSLLGAETQYF	TGTGCCAGCAGCCTCTTAGGGGCAGAGACCCAGTACTTC
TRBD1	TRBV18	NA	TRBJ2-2	CASSPGTGNTGELFF	TGTGCCAGCTCACCAGGGACAGGCAACACCGGGGAGCTGTTTTTT
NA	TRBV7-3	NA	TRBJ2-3	CASSWGLGSRTDTQYF	TGTGCCAGCAGCTGGGGTTTGGGGTCAAGAACAGATACGCAGTATTTT
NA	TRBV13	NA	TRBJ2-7	CASSPRQRTLYEQYF	TGTGCCAGCAGCCCCAGGCAGAGGACACTGTACGAGCAGTACTTC
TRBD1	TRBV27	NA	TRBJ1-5	CASSSYSGTGFNQPQHF	TGTGCCAGCAGTTCGTATTCCGGGACAGGGTTCAATCAGCCCCAGCATTTT
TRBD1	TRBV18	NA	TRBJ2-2	CASSRPGGTGELFF	TGTGCCAGCTCACGCCCAGGGGGCACCGGGGAGCTGTTTTTT
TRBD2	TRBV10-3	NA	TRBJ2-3	CAIRAGEGDTQYF	TGTGCCATCAGAGCGGGAGAAGGAGATACGCAGTATTTT
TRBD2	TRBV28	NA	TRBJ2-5	CASSPRLAQETQYF	TGTGCCAGCAGTCCTCGACTAGCGCAAGAGACCCAGTACTTC
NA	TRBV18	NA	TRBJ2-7	CASSVQPPDLDEQYF	TGTGCCAGCTCCGTCCAACCCCCTGATTTGGACGAGCAGTACTTC
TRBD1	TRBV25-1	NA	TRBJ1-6	CASSEWTGRYNSPLHF	TGTGCCAGCAGTGAATGGACAGGGAGGTATAATTCACCCCTCCACTTT
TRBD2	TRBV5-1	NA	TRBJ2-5	CASSFSGTETQYF	TGCGCCAGCAGCTTTAGCGGGACGGAGACCCAGTACTTC
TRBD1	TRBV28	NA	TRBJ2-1	CASKTGQGIVNEQFF	TGTGCCAGCAAAACAGGACAGGGAATAGTCAATGAGCAGTTCTTC
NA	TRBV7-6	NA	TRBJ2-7	CASSPGQSYEQYF	TGTGCCAGCAGCCCAGGACAGTCCTACGAGCAGTACTTC
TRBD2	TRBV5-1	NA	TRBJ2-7	CASSPPRVASGRSCSYEQYF	TGCGCCAGCAGCCCTCCCCGAGTAGCTAGCGGCAGAAGTTGTTCCTACGAGCAGTACTTC
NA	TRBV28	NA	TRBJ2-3	CASSPISARETQYF	TGTGCCAGCAGCCCCATAAGTGCCCGGGAAACGCAGTATTTT
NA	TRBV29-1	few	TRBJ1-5	CSVGSGNQPQHF	TGCAGCGTTGGAAGCGGCAATCAGCCCCAGCATTTT
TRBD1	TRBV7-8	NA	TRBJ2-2	CASSAQGYGELFF	TGTGCCAGCAGCGCACAGGGGTACGGGGAGCTGTTTTTT
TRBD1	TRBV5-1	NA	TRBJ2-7	CASSPGAGGTAVEQYF	TGCGCCAGCAGCCCTGGGGCAGGGGGAACGGCGGTCGAGCAGTACTTC
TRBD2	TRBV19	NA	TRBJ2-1	CASSIKGGRVYNEQFF	TGTGCCAGTAGTATAAAGGGCGGGAGGGTTTACAATGAGCAGTTCTTC
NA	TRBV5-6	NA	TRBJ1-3	CASTIQSSGNTIYF	TGTGCCAGCACCATACAGAGCTCTGGAAACACCATATATTTT
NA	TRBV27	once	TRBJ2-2	CASSEVGLSRVMAELFF	TGTGCCAGCTCTGAGGTCGGACTCAGCCGGGTAATGGCGGAGCTGTTTTTT
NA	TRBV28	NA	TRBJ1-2	CASSRGQYYTF	TGTGCCAGCAGTCGTGGACAATATTACACCTTC
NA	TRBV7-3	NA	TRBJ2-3	CASSALGLSTDTQYF	TGTGCCAGCAGCGCCCTCGGACTAAGCACAGATACGCAGTATTTT
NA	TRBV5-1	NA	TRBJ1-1	CASSAAVSPGNTEAFF	TGCGCCAGCAGCGCGGCGGTATCCCCGGGGAACACTGAAGCTTTCTTT
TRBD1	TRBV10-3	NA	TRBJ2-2	CAISSTGGRNTGELFF	TGTGCCATCAGCAGTACAGGGGGCAGGAACACCGGGGAGCTGTTTTTT
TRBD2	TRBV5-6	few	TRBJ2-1	CASSALAGSSYNEQFF	TGTGCCAGCAGCGCACTAGCGGGGAGCTCCTACAATGAGCAGTTCTTC
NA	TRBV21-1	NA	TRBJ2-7	CASSKAGQGEDSYEQYF	TGTGCCAGCAGCAAAGCCGGACAGGGAGAAGACTCCTACGAGCAGTACTTC
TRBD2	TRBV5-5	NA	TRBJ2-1	CASSFSLAGINEQFF	TGTGCCAGCAGCTTCTCACTAGCGGGGATCAATGAGCAGTTCTTC
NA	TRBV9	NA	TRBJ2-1	CASSPVVPGNEQFF	TGTGCCAGCAGCCCGGTGGTCCCGGGGAATGAGCAGTTCTTC
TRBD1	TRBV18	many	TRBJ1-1	CASSPGQGTEAFF	TGTGCCAGCTCACCGGGACAGGGCACTGAAGCTTTCTTT
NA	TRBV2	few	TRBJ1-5	CASSLRTDNQPQHF	TGTGCCAGCAGCCTCAGGACGGACAATCAGCCCCAGCATTTT
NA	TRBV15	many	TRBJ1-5	CATSRQGQDQPQHF	TGTGCCACCAGCAGACAGGGGCAGGATCAGCCCCAGCATTTT
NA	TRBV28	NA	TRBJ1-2	CASSNRDYGYTF	TGTGCCAGCAGTAACAGGGACTATGGCTACACCTTC
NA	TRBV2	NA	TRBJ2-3	CASRVVADTQYF	TGTGCCAGCAGAGTGGTGGCAGATACGCAGTATTTT
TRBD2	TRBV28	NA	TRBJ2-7	CASSPTLAGVYEQYF	TGTGCCAGCAGTCCAACCCTAGCGGGCGTCTACGAGCAGTACTTC
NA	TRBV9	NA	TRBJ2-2	CASSVARYTGELFF	TGTGCCAGCAGCGTAGCTCGGTACACCGGGGAGCTGTTTTTT
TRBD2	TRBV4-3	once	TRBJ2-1	CASSQTSGIYNEQFF	TGCGCCAGCAGCCAGACTAGCGGGATTTACAATGAGCAGTTCTTC
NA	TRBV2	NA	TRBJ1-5	CASSASNQPQHF	TGTGCCAGCAGTGCTAGCAATCAGCCCCAGCATTTT
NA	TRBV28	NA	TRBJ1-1	CASSLYGWNTEAFF	TGTGCCAGCAGTTTATATGGCTGGAACACTGAAGCTTTCTTT
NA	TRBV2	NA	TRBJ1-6	CASSDRGDSPLHF	TGTGCCAGCAGTGACAGGGGCGATTCACCCCTCCACTTT
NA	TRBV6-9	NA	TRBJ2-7	CASTPGRASSYEQYF	TGTGCCAGCACCCCGGGAAGGGCGAGCTCCTACGAGCAGTACTTC
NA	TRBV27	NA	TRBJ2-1	CASSPLAAGYNEQFF	TGTGCCAGCAGTCCACTAGCAGCCGGATACAATGAGCAGTTCTTC
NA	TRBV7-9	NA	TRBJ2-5	CASSSRLARYQETQYF	TGTGCCAGCAGCTCCAGACTGGCAAGGTACCAAGAGACCCAGTACTTC
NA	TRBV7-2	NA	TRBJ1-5	CASSPPLGIQHF	TGTGCCAGCAGCCCCCCCCTTGGGATCCAGCATTTT
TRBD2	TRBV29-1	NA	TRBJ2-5	CSVGEGSVVAETQYF	TGCAGCGTGGGGGAGGGATCCGTCGTCGCGGAGACCCAGTACTTC
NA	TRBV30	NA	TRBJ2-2	CAWTGQPNTGELFF	TGTGCCTGGACTGGACAGCCGAACACCGGGGAGCTGTTTTTT
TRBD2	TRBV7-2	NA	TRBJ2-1	CASSLVSGPYNEQFF	TGTGCCAGCAGCTTAGTTAGCGGGCCCTACAATGAGCAGTTCTTC
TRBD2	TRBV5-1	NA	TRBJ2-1	CASSLDRLAPTPEQFF	TGCGCCAGCAGCTTAGACCGACTAGCCCCCACTCCTGAGCAGTTCTTC
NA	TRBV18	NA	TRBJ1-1	CASSPNSNTEAFF	TGTGCCAGCTCACCAAACAGCAACACTGAAGCTTTCTTT
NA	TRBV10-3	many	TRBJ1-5	CATHGDSNQPQHF	TGTGCCACCCACGGGGATAGCAATCAGCCCCAGCATTTT